One and the same sample provided the 27 T cell receptor beta chains below, sequenced in a study of TIL therapy for anti-PD-1-resistant metastatic lung cancer. Described time point: pre-treatment sample, taken before nivolumab and TIL therapy. The immunoSEQ assay was v3. Profiled with immunoSEQ multiplex PCR; TCRdb holds only in-frame clones, not every one. The data hold around 30,000 clones, with 74% observed a single time. The sequencing used blood, collected at baseline. These receptors all stem from a woman aged 25-80 years with non-small cell lung cancer.

A single count supports this clone. The chain recombines TRBV7-2 with TRBJ2-1, with 12 bases identical to TRBD2. V was clipped by 2 bases and J by 9 bases; unmatched bases: 2. Germline CDR1 and CDR2: SGHTA and FQGNSA. The CDR3 runs 14 residues. The CDR3 sequence is CASSLLAGGREQFF. The CDR3 DNA reads TGTGCCAGCAGCTTACTAGCGGGGGGGCGTGAGCAGTTCTTC. The variable domain in full, completed from reference TRBV7-2 and TRBJ2-1, reads GAGVSQSPSNKVTEKGKDVELRCDPISGHTALYWYRQSLGQGLEFLIYFQGNSAPDKSGLPSDRFSAERTGGSVSTLTIQRTQQEDSAVYLCASSLLAGGREQFFGPGTRLTVL.

The V gene is TRBV10-3, the J gene TRBJ2-2; 13 bases agree with TRBD2. Germline V lookup: CDR1 ENHRY, CDR2 SYGVKD. J lost 7 bases, V lost 6 bases, and 14 bases had no gene match. The CDR3 is made up of 18 amino acids. This CDR3 is CAISPRGLAGFDGGELFF. CDR3 bases: TGTGCCATCAGCCCCCGGGGACTAGCGGGATTTGATGGCGGGGAGCTGTTTTTT.

The chain employs TRBV10-2 and TRBJ2-7; TRBD2 aligns across 7 bases. V was clipped by 5 bases and J by 8 bases; unmatched bases: 9. This CDR3 region has 13 residues. The germline gives CDR1 WSHSY, CDR2 SAAADI. The CDR3 coding sequence is TGCGCCAGCAGTTCCGGGACTACCCCCCAGCAGTACTTC. It is translated as CASSSGTTPQQYF.

V usage is TRBV7-8 and J usage is TRBJ1-5, with 10 bases aligning to TRBD1. V was pared by 5 bases and J by 7 bases, with 5 bases of the junction left unmatched. Germline V gives CDR1 SGHVS, CDR2 FQNEAQ. The CDR3 contains 14 residues. The CDR3 DNA reads as TGTGCCAGCAGCCGCGGGACAGGGGTACAGCCCCAGCATTTT. As protein: CASSRGTGVQPQHF.

The rearrangement uses TRBV28 and TRBJ1-1; 8 bases are shared with TRBD1. V was clipped by 5 bases and J by 1 base; unmatched bases: 12. CDR3 length: 17 residues. Per the germline V gene, CDR1 is MDHEN and CDR2 is SYDVKM. The CDR3 spells CASSLRDRRRSNTEAFF. The CDR3 DNA reads as TGTGCCAGCAGTCTCCGGGACAGGAGACGATCGAACACTGAAGCTTTCTTT.

This chain uses TRBV7-9 with TRBJ2-3, with 9 bases matching TRBD1. CDR3 length: 17 amino acids. The V segment lost 6 bases and the J segment 1 base; nucleotides outside the gene matches: 11. Germline V gene sequence: CDR1 SEHNR, CDR2 FQNEAQ (reference sequence). The CDR3 bases are TGTGCCAGCAGACTAACAGGGGGCGCGGGTGGCACAGATACGCAGTATTTT. This sequence encodes CASRLTGGAGGTDTQYF.

This rearrangement joins TRBV2 to TRBJ2-7, with D maybe TRBD1 (6 bases). Germline V gene data show CDR1 as SNHLY and CDR2 as FYNNEI. This CDR3 has 14 amino acids. V was trimmed by 5 bases and J by 4 bases, leaving 15 bases between them. The CDR3 spells CASSSGTLRYEQYF. The CDR3 DNA is TGTGCCAGCAGTTCCGGGACACTAAGATACGAGCAGTACTTC.

The V and J genes are TRBV6-4 and TRBJ2-3; TRBD1 matches 8 bases. In germline, CDR1 is MRHNA, CDR2 SNTAGT. The CDR3 spans 16 residues. V was clipped by 5 bases and J by 1 base; unmatched bases: 8. The CDR3 spells CASSYPETGGTDTQYF. The CDR3 DNA is TGTGCCAGCAGTTATCCAGAGACAGGGGGCACAGATACGCAGTATTTT.

The chain employs TRBV5-5 and TRBJ1-3; unclear D gene. Between the trimmed V and J ends, which lost 4 bases and 0 bases, there was a span of 14 bases. In germline, CDR1 is SGHKS, CDR2 YYEKEE (reference sequence). The CDR3 covers 16 residues. Here the CDR3 DNA reads TGTGCCAGCAGCCCTAGACGGTGGGGCTCTGGAAACACCATATATTTT. Translating it yields CASSPRRWGSGNTIYF. Variable domain in full (rest from reference TRBV5-5 and TRBJ1-3): DAGVTQSPTHLIKTRGQQVTLRCSPISGHKSVSWYQQVLGQGPQFIFQYYEKEERGRGNFPDRFSARQFPNYSSELNVNALLLGDSALYLCASSPRRWGSGNTIYFGEGSWLTVV.

There are a few counts of this clone. This chain uses TRBV19 with TRBJ2-1; 8 nucleotides line up with TRBD2. The V segment lost 4 bases and the J segment 9 bases; nucleotides outside the gene matches: 11. The CDR3 runs 15 residues. Per germline, CDR1 LNHDA and CDR2 SQIVND (reference sequence). The CDR3 DNA sequence: TGTGCCAGTAGTACCGAGAGCGGGAGTGGGATTGAGCAGTTCTTC. It translates to CASSTESGSGIEQFF.

This chain connects TRBV27 to TRBJ1-2, with TRBD1 identical over 7 bases. With V trimmed by 4 bases and J by 6 bases, 17 bases remained unmatched. CDR1 MNHEY and CDR2 SMNVEV come from the germline V gene (reference sequence). The CDR3 extends over 17 amino acids. In nucleotides, the CDR3 is TGTGCCAGCAGTTCATCCCCCTCCGACAGGGCACTTAATGGCTACACCTTC. This encodes CASSSSPSDRALNGYTF.

The chain is built from TRBV7-2 and TRBJ2-3; D is perhaps TRBD2 (5 bases). Germline V gene sequence: CDR1 SGHTA, CDR2 FQGNSA. CDR3 size: 15 residues. The V end was cut by 5 bases, the J end by 2 bases, with 14 bases between. The CDR3 DNA is TGTGCCAGCAGCCGGACTCCAACTTACACAGATACGCAGTATTTT. It is translated as CASSRTPTYTDTQYF.

The chain joins TRBV11-2 to TRBJ2-7; D uncertain. This CDR3 is 11 amino acids long. Trimming left V 5 bases short and J 3 bases short, with 5 bases between. CDR1 is SGHAT, CDR2 FQNNGV, per germline. CDR3 bases: TGTGCCAGCAGCGACCTCTACGAGCAGTACTTC. Its translation is CASSDLYEQYF.

The V and J genes are TRBV10-3 and TRBJ2-3, with 9 bases fitting TRBD2. Unmatched junction bases numbered 3, after V lost 5 bases and J lost 0 bases. The CDR3 loop spans 15 amino acids. Germline CDR1 and CDR2: ENHRY and SYGVKD. In nucleotides, the CDR3 is TGTGCCATCAGTCGACTAGCGGAGAGCACAGATACGCAGTATTTT. This gives the protein CAISRLAESTDTQYF.

This chain links TRBV2 with TRBJ2-1, with TRBD1 matching over 9 bases. This CDR3 is built from 14 residues. CDR1 is SNHLY, CDR2 FYNNEI, per germline. J gave up 8 bases and V 7 bases, and 9 bases lay outside the gene matches. The CDR3 nucleotides are TGTGCCAGCACCCCGGGACAGGGTCGCGATGAGCAGTTCTTC. The encoded protein is CASTPGQGRDEQFF. Complete variable domain (other parts from reference TRBV2 and TRBJ2-1): EPEVTQTPSHQVTQMGQEVILRCVPISNHLYFYWYRQILGQKVEFLVSFYNNEISEKSEIFDDQFSVERPDGSNFTLKIRSTKLEDSAMYFCASTPGQGRDEQFFGPGTRLTVL.

V gene TRBV9 combines with J gene TRBJ2-6; D is ambiguous. This CDR3 has 15 amino acids. Germline V lookup: CDR1 SGDLS, CDR2 YYNGEE. Trimming took off 0 bases at V and 0 bases at J, with 4 bases between the two ends. The CDR3 DNA reads TGTGCCAGCAGCGTAGCGGACTCTGGGGCCAACGTCCTGACTTTC. It encodes CASSVADSGANVLTF.

The V call is TRBV4-1, the J call TRBJ2-1; D gene ambiguous. CDR3 length equals 14 residues. Trimming took 2 bases from V and 8 from J, leaving 13 bases between them. From germline, CDR1 is MGHRA and CDR2 YSYEKL. CDR3 DNA: TGCGCCAGCAGCCAAACAAGCTGGGTGGATGAGCAGTTCTTC. Protein product: CASSQTSWVDEQFF.

The rearrangement links TRBV11-3 to TRBJ1-5; 7 nucleotides line up with TRBD1. CDR3 size: 16 residues. V shed 1 base and J 3 bases; nucleotides not matched to a gene: 6. Germline CDR1 reads SGHNT; CDR2 reads YENEEA. This CDR3 is CASSLGRRGLNQPQHF. In nucleotides, the CDR3 is TGTGCCAGCAGCTTAGGTCGGAGGGGGCTCAATCAGCCCCAGCATTTT.

The genes are TRBV7-6 and TRBJ2-1, with unresolved D. V shed 1 base and J shed 4 bases, with 14 bases lying between them. This CDR3 region has 16 residues. Germline V gives CDR1 SGHVS, CDR2 FNYEAQ. CDR3 amino acids: CASSLVAVGRYNEQFF. The CDR3 DNA sequence: TGTGCCAGCAGCTTAGTGGCGGTTGGTAGGTACAATGAGCAGTTCTTC.

This clone was counted a few times. The V call is TRBV30, the J call TRBJ1-1; the D is unclear. This CDR3 is built from 13 residues. Germline V gene data show CDR1 as GTSNPN and CDR2 as SVGIG (reference sequence). Trimming shortened V by 1 base and J by 0 bases, and 6 bases separated the two germline ends. CDR3 coding DNA: TGTGCCTGGAGTGGCACGGTGAACACTGAAGCTTTCTTT. Amino acid sequence: CAWSGTVNTEAFF.

The V gene is TRBV6-6, the J gene TRBJ1-4; D possibly corresponds to TRBD1 (5 bases). V was clipped by 4 bases and J by 8 bases, with 8 bases between them. Per germline, CDR1 MNHNY and CDR2 SVGAGI (reference sequence). The CDR3 runs 12 residues. CDR3 DNA: TGTGCCAGCAGTTTAGGGGACGAAAAACTGTTTTTT. Encoded protein: CASSLGDEKLFF.

The genes are TRBV28 and TRBJ2-2; D is unclear. V was cut by 8 bases and J by 6 bases, with 28 bases left in between. Germline CDR1 is MDHEN and CDR2 is SYDVKM. The CDR3 totals 18 residues. The CDR3 DNA follows: TGTGCCAGCTTAAGCCCTAGTCAGTGGGGTCTTCCGGCCGGGGAGCTGTTTTTT. It translates to CASLSPSQWGLPAGELFF.

Only one count was recorded for this clone. The chain combines TRBV5-1 with TRBJ2-6; D not resolved. Trimming pared 3 bases from V and 0 bases from J, leaving 7 bases between. The CDR3 runs 15 residues. CDR1 SGHRS and CDR2 YFSETQ come from the germline V gene. The CDR3 here is CASSWKFSGANVLTF. Here the CDR3 DNA reads TGCGCCAGCAGCTGGAAGTTCTCTGGGGCCAACGTCCTGACTTTC. Based on the CDR3 plus reference TRBV5-1 and TRBJ2-6, the full variable domain is KAGVTQTPRYLIKTRGQQVTLSCSPISGHRSVSWYQQTPGQGLQFLFEYFSETQRNKGNFPGRFSGRQFSNSRSEMNVSTLELGDSALYLCASSWKFSGANVLTFGAGSRLTVL.

The gene calls are TRBV7-9 and TRBJ1-6; weak D call: TRBD1 (5 bases). Germline CDR1 reads SEHNR; CDR2 reads FQNEAQ (reference sequence). The CDR3 has 15 residues. Trimming pared 4 bases from V and 12 bases from J, leaving 19 bases between. CDR3 DNA: TGTGCCAGCAGCTCCACCGGGACTGGGAGTGGACCCCTCCACTTT. Translating it yields CASSSTGTGSGPLHF.

This rearrangement joins TRBV5-5 to TRBJ2-1, with D perhaps matching TRBD2 (6 bases). V shed 2 bases and J shed 8 bases, with 17 bases lying between them. Germline loops: CDR1 SGHKS, CDR2 YYEKEE (reference sequence). This CDR3 contains 15 residues. The DNA of the CDR3 is TGTGCCAGCAGCTTTACGGGGGATCGTGGCCATGAGCAGTTCTTC. Translating gives CASSFTGDRGHEQFF.

This clone has a handful of counts. V and J are TRBV9 and TRBJ2-7, with 7 bases fitting TRBD2. V was clipped by 2 bases and J by 4 bases; unmatched bases: 9. CDR1 SGDLS and CDR2 YYNGEE come from the germline V gene. The CDR3 is 15 amino acids. CDR3 amino acids: CASSVSSGIPYEQYF. For the CDR3, the DNA is TGTGCCAGCAGCGTCTCTAGCGGAATACCTTACGAGCAGTACTTC.

V gene TRBV5-1 combines with J gene TRBJ1-2; D is undetermined. Between the trimmed V and J ends, which lost 0 bases and 0 bases, there was a span of 6 bases. Germline values: CDR1 SGHRS, CDR2 YFSETQ. The CDR3 totals 14 residues. CDR3 sequence reads: CASSLEGSNYGYTF. The CDR3 coding sequence is TGCGCCAGCAGCTTGGAAGGCTCTAACTATGGCTACACCTTC.